The text below deals with one T cell receptor (beta chain). This clone occurred once. It has no known antigen specificity. No much larger clone is present one base from it, and per-base qualities are unavailable. Genomic DNA was isolated using the Qiagen DNeasy kit from unsorted PBMCs as well as from negatively selected CD4+ and CD8+ fractions. TCR beta CDR3 regions were subjected to amplification by immunoSEQ multiplex PCR with primers that anneal to V and J segments. A synthetic immune receptor repertoire was used to minimize amplification bias, and any residual bias was removed computationally once sequencing was done. For the original study's pipeline: Custom Python scripts were used to quantify repertoire diversity as the Shannon entropy index. Unsorted, CD4+ and CD8+ repertoires were analyzed separately, except for combined analyses in which CD4+ and CD8+ sequences were merged in silico. A clone was considered expanded if an increase in frequency of at least 2-fold after treatment relative to C1D1 was found, and a pseudocount of 0.5 was applied to clones undetected at baseline. Singleton clones were defined as clones with 0 or 1 copy at C1D1, and non-singleton clones were defined as clones with 2 or more copies. Clones expanded in unsorted samples were annotated as CD4+, CD8+ or unknown by matching protein sequences in sorted samples from the same patient. Wilcoxon tests on paired samples were used to test diversity changes from C1D1 to C4D1. TCRdb holds this immuneACCESS table with in-frame rearrangements only. Some clones are missing; in checked studies, unresolved V genes explain under half, and the rest has no known cause. That table is the source of V, J and clone size, and D and trimming were worked out from the DNA. The sample table shows some 150,000 clones, and about 78% are seen once. The leading ten clones occupy about 9.3% of the sample.

Between the V and J ends, shortened by 2 bases and 0 bases respectively, the junction contains 17 bases. The CDR3, cysteine through phenylalanine, is 18 amino acids long. The read is trimmed to its CDR3 DNA, 54 bases read in frame from base 1. Looking up the germline V gene yields CDR1 MDHEN and CDR2 SYDVKM. These data come from a study of PD-1 blockade in classical Hodgkin lymphoma (dated by TCRdb to about 2020). As for the study more broadly: Nivolumab dosing was 3 mg/kg intravenously every 2 weeks, continuing until either disease progression or unacceptable toxicity. A peripheral blood immune signature of response to PD-1 blockade in classical Hodgkin lymphoma was defined using TCR beta sequencing and CyTOF. What the study reported, not specific to this receptor: Newly diagnosed patients were reported to have lower baseline TCR diversity than healthy donors, and relapsed/refractory patients were reported to have lower baseline TCR diversity still. Only a single clinical trial cohort was studied, and what caused the repertoire differences, possibly disease activity or prior therapy, remained undefined. CD4+ but not CD8+ TCR diversity rose significantly by C4D1 (p=0.0027 vs p=0.16), most apparent in complete responders (p=0.02). Patients starting nivolumab less than 1 year after ASCT had lower diversity and were excluded from later analyses to avoid confounding by immune reconstitution. Trial patients with a complete response had baseline diversity similar to that of newly diagnosed patients, while partial responders and progressors had significantly lower diversity.

Interpreted using the paper, the time point label stands for: cycle 2 day 1 (C2D1) of nivolumab. All trial patients had relapsed after autologous stem cell transplantation, with cohorts A, B and C differing in prior brentuximab vedotin exposure. A total of over 50 patients with relapsed/refractory classical Hodgkin lymphoma made up the trial cohort, and each patient's best overall response was complete response, partial response or progressive disease. Trial patients were treated with single-agent nivolumab in the multi-cohort phase II CheckMate 205 trial. An independent review committee assessed best overall response by applying the 2007 International Working Group response criteria. Trial PBMCs were collected just before the start of nivolumab (C1D1) and during therapy at cycle 2 day 1 and cycle 4 day 1. Peripheral blood was collected in 8 mL Vacutainer Cell Preparation Tubes, from which PBMCs were isolated by centrifugation and then cryopreserved.

Sample: peripheral blood mononuclear cells (PBMCs), taken before the second cycle of nivolumab. This sequence originates from a human donor with classical Hodgkin lymphoma. Here the chain combines TRBV28 and TRBJ2-1; tentative D gene TRBD2, with 5 bases matching. The CDR3 corresponds to CASSLDRMRASSYNEQFF. The bases are TGTGCCAGCAGTTTAGACCGGATGAGGGCAAGCTCCTACAATGAGCAGTTCTTC.